This T cell receptor (beta chain) was retrieved from a study of shared clonotypes between healthy human individuals. CDR1 and CDR2 from the germline V gene are SNHLY and FYNNEI. V lost 5 bases and J 0 bases, leaving 5 bases between the germline ends. The CDR3 covers 13 residues. An assay was performed, and its level was deep. The sequencing of unsorted PBMC DNA took place on ten immunoSEQ deep assay plates. Only in-frame clones appear in the TCRdb table, and some are missing; sequencing was by immunoSEQ multiplex PCR. This table has approximately 500,000 clones, around four fifths appearing once. The clonotype was recovered from a woman between 35 and 50 years old in good health. Some clones in this sample may be carry-over from other donors' samples. The chain carries TRBV2 and TRBJ1-5; D is undetermined. Sequences were obtained from PBMCs. The CDR3 region is CASSSGSNQPQHF. The CDR3 coding sequence is TGTGCCAGCAGTTCAGGTAGCAATCAGCCCCAGCATTTT.